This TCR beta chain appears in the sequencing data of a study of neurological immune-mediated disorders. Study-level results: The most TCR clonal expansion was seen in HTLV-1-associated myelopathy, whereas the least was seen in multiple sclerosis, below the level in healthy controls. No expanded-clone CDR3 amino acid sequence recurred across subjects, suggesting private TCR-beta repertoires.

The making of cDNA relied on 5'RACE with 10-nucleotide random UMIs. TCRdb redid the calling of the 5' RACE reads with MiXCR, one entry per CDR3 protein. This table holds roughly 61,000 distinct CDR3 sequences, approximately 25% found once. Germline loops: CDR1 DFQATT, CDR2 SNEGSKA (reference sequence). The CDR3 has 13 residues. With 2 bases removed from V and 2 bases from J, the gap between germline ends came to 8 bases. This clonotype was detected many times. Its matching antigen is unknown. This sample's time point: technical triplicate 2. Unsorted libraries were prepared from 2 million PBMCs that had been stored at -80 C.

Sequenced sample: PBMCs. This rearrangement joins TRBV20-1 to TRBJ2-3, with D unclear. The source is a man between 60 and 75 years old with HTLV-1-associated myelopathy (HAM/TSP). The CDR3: CSARWPLTDTQYF. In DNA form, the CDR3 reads TGCAGTGCTAGATGGCCCCTCACAGATACGCAGTATTTT.